These 4 T cell receptor beta chains came from one sample sequenced in a study of blood T cell repertoires in COVID-19. The assay was immunoSEQ multiplex PCR, and TCRdb's table has in-frame clones only and misses some. The sample lists roughly 400,000 clones; less than 95% were seen once. The sample was PBMCs or T cells enriched from blood (not recorded which). Every receptor here comes from a man between 18 and 29 years old who had recovered from COVID-19.

This clone appeared a few times. J is TRBJ2-1 and V is TRBV7-9; 7 nucleotides line up with TRBD2. CDR3 length equals 14 residues. The V segment lost 1 base and the J segment 9 bases; nucleotides outside the gene matches: 6. Germline V CDR1 and CDR2: SEHNR, FQNEAQ (reference sequence). The CDR3 DNA sequence: TGTGCCAGCAGCTTAGGGGGAGGGGAGGTTGAGCAGTTCTTC. This codes for CASSLGGGEVEQFF.

The V and J genes are TRBV24-1 and TRBJ1-2; D unresolved. With 3 bases removed from V and 0 bases from J, the gap between germline ends came to 10 bases. The CDR3 runs 15 residues. The germline CDR1 and CDR2 sequences are KGHDR and SFDVKD. The CDR3, as DNA: TGTGCCACCAGTGATGGGAGCGCCACTAACTATGGCTACACCTTC. Its protein is CATSDGSATNYGYTF.

The rearrangement links TRBV30 to TRBJ1-2; a possible D gene is TRBD1 (5 bases). This CDR3 contains 13 residues. The ends were cut back, 0 bases at V and 11 bases at J, with 16 bases in the middle. The germline CDR1 and CDR2 sequences are GTSNPN and SVGIG (reference sequence). The CDR3 coding sequence is TGTGCCTGGAGTGTATGGGGCGGGGCCCGGTACACCTTC. Its protein product is CAWSVWGGARYTF.

The chain's CDR3 is CASSLGQGRGTLHF. In DNA form, the CDR3 reads TGTGCCAGCAGCCTGGGACAGGGAAGAGGGACCCTCCACTTT. The chain combines TRBV11-2 with TRBJ1-6, with 9 nucleotides matching TRBD1. After removal of 5 bases from V and 14 bases from J, the junction contained 10 bases not matched to a gene. The germline V gene has CDR1 SGHAT and CDR2 FQNNGV. This CDR3 is built from 14 residues.